This T cell receptor beta chain was recorded in a study of blood T cell repertoires in COVID-19. Background on the study: The samples span acute and convalescent COVID-19 from the United States, Italy and Spain.

CDR1 and CDR2 (germline): LNHDA, SQIVND (reference sequence). The CDR3 totals 14 residues. J gave up 3 bases and V 6 bases, and 1 base lay outside the gene matches. Under the authors' procedure: Estimation of nucleated cell counts relied on the amplification of reference gene primers. Clones were read by immunoSEQ multiplex PCR, and TCRdb kept only the in-frame ones, dropping some. V, J and clone size reflect that table, while D and trimming were determined from the DNA. The table lists 110,000 or so clones, 70% to 85% of them singletons. The TCR comes from a man aged 45-65 years with acute or convalescent COVID-19. The rearrangement joins TRBV19 to TRBJ2-5; 13 nucleotides align to TRBD2. The sequenced material came from peripheral blood. This CDR3 reads CASRGTSGEETQYF. The CDR3 DNA sequence: TGTGCCAGTAGAGGGACTAGCGGGGAAGAGACCCAGTACTTC.